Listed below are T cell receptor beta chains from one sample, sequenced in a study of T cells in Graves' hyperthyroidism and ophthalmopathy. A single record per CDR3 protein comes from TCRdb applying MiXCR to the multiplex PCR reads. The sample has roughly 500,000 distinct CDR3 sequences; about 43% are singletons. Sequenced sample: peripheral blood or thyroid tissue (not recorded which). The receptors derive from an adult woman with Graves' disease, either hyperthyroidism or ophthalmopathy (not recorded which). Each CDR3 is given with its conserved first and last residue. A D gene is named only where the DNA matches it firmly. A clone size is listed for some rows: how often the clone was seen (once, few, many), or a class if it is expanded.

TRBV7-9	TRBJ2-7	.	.	CASSLDRAAHEQYF	TGTGCCAGCAGCTTAGACAGGGCCGCCCACGAGCAGTACTTC
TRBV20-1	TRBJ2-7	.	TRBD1	CSATGTETYEQYF	TGCAGTGCTACAGGGACAGAGACCTACGAGCAGTACTTC
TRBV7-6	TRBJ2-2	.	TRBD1	CASSLGQGARLFF	TGTGCCAGCAGCTTAGGACAGGGGGCAAGGCTGTTTTTT
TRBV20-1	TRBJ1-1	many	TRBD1	CSARGTANTEAFF	TGCAGTGCTAGGGGGACAGCGAACACTGAAGCTTTCTTT
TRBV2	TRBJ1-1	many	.	CASSEERGWHTEAFF	TGTGCCAGCAGTGAAGAAAGGGGATGGCACACTGAAGCTTTCTTT
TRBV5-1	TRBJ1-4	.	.	CASSLYAGGLNEKLFF	TGCGCCAGCAGCTTGTACGCGGGAGGGCTAAATGAAAAACTGTTTTTT
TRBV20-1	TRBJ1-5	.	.	CSARDPVLGAGQPQHF	TGCAGTGCCAGAGATCCAGTATTGGGAGCTGGTCAGCCCCAGCATTTT
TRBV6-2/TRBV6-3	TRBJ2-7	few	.	CASSLIVGAGLYEQYF	TGTGCCAGCAGTTTGATCGTAGGGGCCGGCCTGTACGAGCAGTACTTC
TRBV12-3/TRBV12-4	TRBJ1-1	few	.	CASGRHLNTEAFF	TGTGCCAGCGGACGACACCTGAACACTGAAGCTTTCTTT
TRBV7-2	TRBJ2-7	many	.	CASSLRTSYEQYF	TGTGCCAGCAGCTTGAGGACTTCCTACGAGCAGTACTTC